One sample yielded the 18 T cell receptor beta chains listed below, sequenced in a study of radiotherapy plus CTLA-4 blockade in lung cancer. TCRdb's table, derived via immunoSEQ multiplex PCR, lists solely in-frame clones and lacks some. The top ten hold less than 20% of the sample, which has roughly 45,000 clones, roughly 60% seen once. The sample in question was peripheral blood, obtained from a patient treated with radiotherapy plus ipilimumab. The receptor source for this set is a human donor with non-small cell lung cancer who had a partial response to radiotherapy plus ipilimumab.

The chain uses TRBV4-3 and TRBJ2-7; TRBD2 is a possible D gene (6 bases). CDR3 length: 14 amino acids. CDR1 is LGHNA and CDR2 is YSLEER in the germline V gene. Trimming took off 4 bases at V and 7 bases at J, with 17 bases between the two ends. The CDR3 is CASSPSGLGSEQYF. The CDR3 bases are TGCGCCAGCAGCCCCAGCGGGTTAGGGTCGGAGCAGTACTTC.

The CDR3 region has the DNA TGTGCCAGTAAGCCCGCTAGCGGGTACTCCGGGGGAGATACGCAGTATTTT. Amino acid sequence: CASKPASGYSGGDTQYF. The rearrangement joins TRBV19 to TRBJ2-3; 8 positions agree with TRBD2. CDR1 is LNHDA and CDR2 is SQIVND in the germline V gene (reference sequence). The length of the CDR3 is 17 residues. The ends lost 7 bases at V and 5 bases at J; junction bases unmatched: 17. The whole variable domain, remainder taken from reference TRBV19 and TRBJ2-3, is DGGITQSPKYLFRKEGQNVTLSCEQNLNHDAMYWYRQDPGQGLRLIYYSQIVNDFQKGDIAEGYSVSREKKESFPLTVTSAQKNPTAFYLCASKPASGYSGGDTQYFGPGTRLTVL.

The chain carries TRBV5-8 and TRBJ2-3, with 7 bases fitting TRBD2. After removal of 1 base from V and 6 bases from J, the junction contained 8 bases not matched to a gene. The CDR3 has 15 amino acids. CDR1 is SGHTS and CDR2 is YDEGEE in the germline V gene. This CDR3 is CASSLRRLATDTQYF. In DNA form, the CDR3 reads TGTGCCAGCAGCTTGCGTAGACTAGCCACGGATACGCAGTATTTT.

The V gene is TRBV2, the J gene TRBJ2-1, with 9 bases aligning to TRBD1. Germline V CDR1 and CDR2: SNHLY, FYNNEI. The CDR3 totals 14 residues. Germline trimming cut 7 bases from V and 4 bases from J; bases unmatched to any gene: 5. The chain's CDR3 is CASKGQGLYNEQFF. The CDR3 DNA is TGTGCCAGCAAGGGACAGGGTTTATACAATGAGCAGTTCTTC.

The rearrangement uses TRBV7-2 and TRBJ1-5; no clear D gene. Trimming stripped 7 bases from V and 6 bases from J, with 13 bases between. The CDR3 is 13 residues long. The germline CDR1 and CDR2 sequences are SGHTA and FQGNSA. The CDR3 spells CASNSDVRQPQHF. CDR3 nucleotide sequence: TGTGCCAGCAACTCCGATGTGCGTCAGCCCCAGCATTTT.

This rearrangement joins TRBV5-1 to TRBJ2-1; TRBD1 matches 8 bases. The CDR3 is 13 amino acids. Germline trimming cut 8 bases from V and 5 bases from J; bases unmatched to any gene: 6. The V gene's germline CDR1 is SGHRS and CDR2 YFSETQ. The CDR3 loop is CASRTGPNNEQFF. DNA for the CDR3: TGCGCCAGTAGGACAGGGCCTAACAATGAGCAGTTCTTC.

The chain carries TRBV28 and TRBJ2-1; the match to TRBD2 covers 7 bases. The CDR3 has 15 residues. In germline, CDR1 is MDHEN, CDR2 SYDVKM. After removal of 5 bases from V and 3 bases from J, the junction contained 7 bases not matched to a gene. The CDR3 DNA is TGTGCCAGCAGTCCCGGGACGGGGGGCTACAATGAGCAGTTCTTC. Encoded protein: CASSPGTGGYNEQFF.

This clone has just a few counts. This sequence joins TRBV29-1 and TRBJ1-2, with 7 bases aligning to TRBD1. CDR1 and CDR2 (germline): SQVTM, ANQGSEA. The CDR3 loop spans 13 amino acids. The trim removed 0 bases at V and 6 bases at J, leaving 4 bases unmatched. DNA of the CDR3: TGCAGCGTTGAAGATCGACAGGGAGATGGCTACACCTTC. Translated, it gives CSVEDRQGDGYTF.

The V call is TRBV27, the J call TRBJ1-2; possible D gene TRBD1, 5 bases. CDR1 MNHEY and CDR2 SMNVEV come from the germline V gene (reference sequence). V lost 6 bases, J lost 8 bases, and 19 bases lay in between. The CDR3 has 14 residues. CDR3 coding DNA: TGTGCCAGCAGGGACACCGGGTTCTTGAGCGGCTACACCTTC. Protein product: CASRDTGFLSGYTF.

The genes are TRBV2 and TRBJ2-3; possibly TRBD2 for D (5 bases). The CDR3 runs to 15 residues. CDR1 and CDR2 (germline): SNHLY, FYNNEI. Trimming took off 7 bases at V and 0 bases at J, with 14 bases between the two ends. CDR3 in DNA: TGTGCCAGCATTCTTGGCGGGTTTAGCACAGATACGCAGTATTTT. Protein sequence: CASILGGFSTDTQYF.

The chain uses TRBV11-2 and TRBJ2-1; D is unclear. The CDR3 extends over 13 amino acids. V shed 3 bases and J shed 4 bases, with 7 bases lying between them. From germline, CDR1 is SGHAT and CDR2 FQNNGV. For the CDR3, the DNA is TGTGCCAGCAGCTTGGGCCTGTACAATGAGCAGTTCTTC. The encoded protein is CASSLGLYNEQFF. Full variable domain (rest looked up from reference TRBV11-2 and TRBJ2-1): EAGVAQSPRYKIIEKRQSVAFWCNPISGHATLYWYQQILGQGPKLLIQFQNNGVVDDSQLPKDRFSAERLKGVDSTLKIQPAKLEDSAVYLCASSLGLYNEQFFGPGTRLTVL.

This clone was detected a few times. This rearrangement joins TRBV5-1 to TRBJ1-2, with D uncertain. V dropped 5 bases and J dropped 2 bases, with 7 bases sitting between them. CDR1 and CDR2 from the germline V gene are SGHRS and YFSETQ. CDR3 length: 12 amino acids. The CDR3 sequence: CASRTDNYGYTF. CDR3 in DNA: TGCGCCAGCAGAACAGACAACTATGGCTACACCTTC.

The chain employs TRBV2 and TRBJ2-5, with TRBD2 identical over 7 bases. Germline V gene data show CDR1 as SNHLY and CDR2 as FYNNEI. The CDR3 length is 17 residues. The ends lost 6 bases at V and 2 bases at J; junction bases unmatched: 15. CDR3 sequence: CASSRRLAGVGQETQYF. As DNA, the CDR3 is TGTGCCAGCAGCCGACGACTGGCGGGGGTTGGACAAGAGACCCAGTACTTC.

This clone came up once. The chain couples TRBV4-3 to TRBJ1-2; D possibly corresponds to TRBD1 (5 bases). The CDR3 totals 17 residues. Per the germline V gene, CDR1 is LGHNA and CDR2 is YSLEER. V lost 0 bases and J lost 4, with 18 bases in between. The CDR3, as DNA: TGCGCCAGCAGCCAAGATAGGGGTCCGGGGGTTAGCTATGGCTACACCTTC. It encodes CASSQDRGPGVSYGYTF.

The chain employs TRBV5-1 and TRBJ2-2, with no clear D. Trimming removed 4 bases from V and 2 bases from J, with 12 bases in between. This CDR3 comprises 15 residues. Per the germline V gene, CDR1 is SGHRS and CDR2 is YFSETQ. CDR3 bases: TGCGCCAGCAGCGCCGACACCTCTAACACCGGGGAGCTGTTTTTT. As protein: CASSADTSNTGELFF.

The chain links TRBV19 to TRBJ1-1; 7 bases are shared with TRBD1. With V trimmed by 2 bases and J by 3 bases, 6 bases remained unmatched. From germline, CDR1 is LNHDA and CDR2 SQIVND (reference sequence). This CDR3 is built from 15 residues. CDR3 nucleotides: TGTGCCAGTAGTATAAAGGGGGCCCTGGACACTGAAGCTTTCTTT. This codes for CASSIKGALDTEAFF.

V usage is TRBV27 and J usage is TRBJ1-2; 7 nucleotides match TRBD1. V lost 6 bases, J lost 1 base, and 5 bases stayed unmatched. There are 14 residues in the CDR3. Germline lookup yields CDR1 MNHEY and CDR2 SMNVEV (reference sequence). The CDR3 loop is CASRATGSNYGYTF. The CDR3 region has the DNA TGTGCCAGCAGGGCGACAGGGAGTAACTATGGCTACACCTTC.

In this sample, this clone turned up once. CDR3 sequence reads: CASSPSGQNYGYTF. CDR3 coding DNA: TGTGCCAGCAGCCCAAGCGGGCAAAACTATGGCTACACCTTC. The chain couples TRBV7-2 to TRBJ1-2; D is unclear. The CDR3 runs 14 residues. Trimming shortened V by 5 bases and J by 2 bases, and 12 bases separated the two germline ends. Germline CDR1 reads SGHTA; CDR2 reads FQGNSA.